The 22 T cell receptor beta chains below come from one sample, sequenced in a study of cytomegalovirus exposure and HLA in healthy donors. PCR employed 60 Vbeta and 13 Jbeta primers. Some clones are missing from TCRdb's copy, which holds only in-frame ones; the method was immunoSEQ multiplex PCR. The data hold about 98,000 clones, with around 80% observed a single time. Material for sequencing was PBMCs. The receptors here all came from a man aged 40-49 years in good health and CMV-seronegative.

The rearrangement uses TRBV5-1 and TRBJ2-5; 9 nucleotides line up with TRBD1. The tail of the sequence fits TRBJ2-7 better, so the J call may be wrong. The CDR3 is made up of 14 amino acids. The V gene's germline CDR1 is SGHRS and CDR2 YFSETQ. The CDR3 nucleotides are TGCGCCAGCAGCCTGGGGACAGGGAAGGACGAGCAGTACTTC. The encoded protein is CASSLGTGKDEQYF.

The chain combines TRBV5-1 with TRBJ1-4; D may be TRBD1 (5 bases). The CDR3 has 14 residues. Germline V lookup: CDR1 SGHRS, CDR2 YFSETQ. V lost 0 bases, J lost 7 bases, and 10 bases lay in between. CDR3 sequence reads: CASSLVQGSEKLFF. CDR3 DNA sequence: TGCGCCAGCAGCTTGGTTCAGGGTTCTGAAAAACTGTTTTTT. The full variable domain, rest sourced from reference TRBV5-1 and TRBJ1-4, is KAGVTQTPRYLIKTRGQQVTLSCSPISGHRSVSWYQQTPGQGLQFLFEYFSETQRNKGNFPGRFSGRQFSNSRSEMNVSTLELGDSALYLCASSLVQGSEKLFFGSGTQLSVL.

The chain employs TRBV4-1 and TRBJ1-2; D remains unclear. V gave up 1 base and J gave up 2 bases, with 14 bases separating them. Germline assignment: CDR1 MGHRA and CDR2 YSYEKL. CDR3 length: 16 amino acids. The CDR3, as DNA: TGCGCCAGCAGCCAAGGGGTTGGGCTTGGGAACTATGGCTACACCTTC. Its translation is CASSQGVGLGNYGYTF.

The chain joins TRBV27 to TRBJ1-5; possibly TRBD1 for D (6 bases). Trimming stripped 5 bases from V and 0 bases from J, with 11 bases between. This CDR3 has 15 residues. Germline CDR1 and CDR2: MNHEY and SMNVEV (reference sequence). CDR3 nucleotide sequence: TGTGCCAGCAGTAGGGGGATTTATAGCAATCAGCCCCAGCATTTT. It translates to CASSRGIYSNQPQHF.

J is TRBJ2-3 and V is TRBV5-1, with unresolved D. CDR3 length equals 16 residues. Trimming took 0 bases from V and 2 from J, leaving 13 bases between them. Germline V gene sequence: CDR1 SGHRS, CDR2 YFSETQ. The CDR3 coding sequence is TGCGCCAGCAGCTTGGAGTATCGGTTGATCACAGATACGCAGTATTTT. Translated: CASSLEYRLITDTQYF.

The V gene is TRBV2, the J gene TRBJ1-2; possible D gene TRBD1, 5 bases. Germline CDR1 SNHLY, CDR2 FYNNEI. Trimming took off 0 bases at V and 4 bases at J, with 6 bases between the two ends. The CDR3 spans 13 residues. The CDR3 bases are TGTGCCAGCAGTGAAGCGACAGTCTATGGCTACACCTTC. Protein product: CASSEATVYGYTF. The whole variable domain, filled in from reference TRBV2 and TRBJ1-2, reads EPEVTQTPSHQVTQMGQEVILRCVPISNHLYFYWYRQILGQKVEFLVSFYNNEISEKSEIFDDQFSVERPDGSNFTLKIRSTKLEDSAMYFCASSEATVYGYTFGSGTRLTVV.

The table lists this clone with a few counts. V gene TRBV7-3 combines with J gene TRBJ2-7; D might be TRBD1 (5 bases). The CDR3 extends over 15 amino acids. Trimming pared 6 bases from V and 1 base from J, leaving 16 bases between. Germline V gives CDR1 SGHTA, CDR2 FQGTGA. The CDR3 loop reads CASREQAMPSYEQYF. The DNA for the CDR3 is TGTGCCAGCAGAGAACAGGCGATGCCTTCCTACGAGCAGTACTTC.

The chain has TRBV5-4 and TRBJ2-3, with 7 bases aligning to TRBD1. The CDR3 runs 16 residues. V shed 3 bases, J shed 0 bases, and the junction held 7 bases outside the gene matches. The germline gives CDR1 SGHNT, CDR2 YYREEE (reference sequence). CDR3 bases: TGTGCCAGCAGCTCCGGGGACAGCCGAAGCACAGATACGCAGTATTTT. Protein product: CASSSGDSRSTDTQYF.

The chain employs TRBV14 and TRBJ2-7; possible D gene TRBD2, 5 bases. V was cut by 4 bases and J by 7 bases, with 14 bases left in between. Germline V gene sequence: CDR1 SGHDN, CDR2 FVKESK. The CDR3 sequence is 13 residues long. CDR3: CASSPGPTGEQYF. For the CDR3, the DNA is TGTGCCAGCAGCCCGGGCCCCACGGGAGAGCAGTACTTC.

The chain joins TRBV7-8 to TRBJ2-7; TRBD2 agrees at 10 bases. CDR3 length equals 17 residues. Germline trimming cut 0 bases from V and 6 bases from J; bases unmatched to any gene: 11. Germline V gene data show CDR1 as SGHVS and CDR2 as FQNEAQ. The CDR3 sequence is CASSLALSGGSPREQYF. DNA for the CDR3: TGTGCCAGCAGCTTAGCACTTAGCGGGGGGTCCCCTCGCGAGCAGTACTTC.

The CDR3 DNA sequence: TGTGCCAGCAGCACCGGGAATGAGCAGTTCTTC. It encodes CASSTGNEQFF. This chain links TRBV9 with TRBJ2-1; D is ambiguous. The CDR3 sequence is 11 residues long. Germline V gene lookup returns CDR1 SGDLS and CDR2 YYNGEE. Between the trimmed V and J ends, which lost 4 bases and 7 bases, there was a span of 6 bases.

The gene calls are TRBV27 and TRBJ2-2; D remains ambiguous. The CDR3 consists of 12 residues. The germline gives CDR1 MNHEY, CDR2 SMNVEV (reference sequence). V lost 3 bases and J lost 5, with 4 bases in between. The CDR3 region has the DNA TGTGCCAGCAGTTTTCTTACCGGGGAGCTGTTTTTT. Translated, it gives CASSFLTGELFF.

The CDR3 loop reads CASSRDSGPDSPLHF. CDR3 in DNA: TGTGCCAGCAGCCGGGACAGCGGTCCTGACTCACCCCTCCACTTT. The gene calls are TRBV5-4 and TRBJ1-6; 7 bases map to TRBD1. V shed 4 bases, J shed 10 bases, and the junction held 11 bases outside the gene matches. CDR3 length equals 15 residues. Germline V gives CDR1 SGHNT, CDR2 YYREEE (reference sequence). The full variable domain, in which reference TRBV5-4 and TRBJ1-6 provide the parts outside the CDR3, is ETGVTQSPTHLIKTRGQQVTLRCSSQSGHNTVSWYQQALGQGPQFIFQYYREEENGRGNFPPRFSGLQFPNYSSELNVNALELDDSALYLCASSRDSGPDSPLHFGNGTRLTVT.

This rearrangement joins TRBV19 to TRBJ1-1, with D perhaps matching TRBD1 (6 bases). V was cut by 3 bases and J by 6 bases, with 23 bases left in between. The CDR3 runs to 17 residues. CDR1 LNHDA and CDR2 SQIVND come from the germline V gene (reference sequence). The CDR3 region is CASSMVRGLQGSPEAFF. As DNA, the CDR3 is TGTGCCAGTAGTATGGTTCGAGGTTTGCAGGGGAGTCCTGAAGCTTTCTTT.

The V and J genes are TRBV6-5 and TRBJ1-6, with a tentative D call TRBD1 (6 bases). CDR3 length equals 15 residues. Between the trimmed V and J ends, which lost 6 bases and 6 bases, there was a span of 15 bases. Germline-derived CDR1 and CDR2 are MNHEY and SVGAGI. CDR3 nucleotide sequence: TGTGCCAGCAGCATCGGGACATTATTTAATTCACCCCTCCACTTT. It specifies CASSIGTLFNSPLHF.

The rearrangement uses TRBV7-2 and TRBJ1-4; D ambiguous. The CDR3 loop spans 16 amino acids. Germline V gene lookup returns CDR1 SGHTA and CDR2 FQGNSA. V was pared by 1 base and J by 8 bases, with 17 bases between. The CDR3 nucleotides are TGTGCCAGCAGCTTAGAATATCGGACTCTGAACGAAAAACTGTTTTTT. It translates to CASSLEYRTLNEKLFF.

This chain uses TRBV13 with TRBJ1-2, with 9 positions matching TRBD1. V was clipped by 1 base and J by 0 bases; unmatched bases: 9. CDR3 length: 18 amino acids. Germline V gene data show CDR1 as PRHDT and CDR2 as FYEKMQ (reference sequence). CDR3 protein: CASSLEPGTGRANYGYTF. In DNA form, the CDR3 reads TGTGCCAGCAGCTTAGAACCTGGGACAGGGAGAGCTAACTATGGCTACACCTTC. Looking up the rest from reference TRBV13 and TRBJ1-2 gives the full variable domain: AAGVIQSPRHLIKEKRETATLKCYPIPRHDTVYWYQQGPGQDPQFLISFYEKMQSDKGSIPDRFSAQQFSDYHSELNMSSLELGDSALYFCASSLEPGTGRANYGYTFGSGTRLTVV.

V is TRBV5-1 and J is TRBJ2-2, with 8 bases fitting TRBD1. The CDR3 runs 15 residues. V lost 5 bases, J lost 6 bases, and 9 bases stayed unmatched. Germline CDR1 SGHRS, CDR2 YFSETQ. CDR3 DNA sequence: TGCGCCAGCAGAAAAGGACAGGGCGGCTCCGGGGAGCTGTTTTTT. The encoded protein is CASRKGQGGSGELFF.

The V gene is TRBV5-5, the J gene TRBJ1-1; D call uncertain. The V gene lost 4 bases and the J gene lost 1 base, with 2 bases spanning the gap. The CDR3 loop spans 11 amino acids. Germline V gene sequence: CDR1 SGHKS, CDR2 YYEKEE (reference sequence). The CDR3 region has the DNA TGTGCCAGCAGCCAGAACACTGAAGCTTTCTTT. Its protein is CASSQNTEAFF.

The chain couples TRBV9 to TRBJ1-6, with D tentatively TRBD1 (6 bases). The CDR3 is 18 amino acids. Per the germline V gene, CDR1 is SGDLS and CDR2 is YYNGEE. Trimming removed 4 bases at V and 10 bases at J, with 27 bases between. In nucleotides, the CDR3 is TGTGCCAGCAGCCCGAAAGGTATCGGGACATTAACGTACTCACCCCTCCACTTT. As protein: CASSPKGIGTLTYSPLHF. Full variable domain (remainder filled in from reference TRBV9 and TRBJ1-6): DSGVTQTPKHLITATGQRVTLRCSPRSGDLSVYWYQQSLDQGLQFLIQYYNGEERAKGNILERFSAQQFPDLHSELNLSSLELGDSALYFCASSPKGIGTLTYSPLHFGNGTRLTVT.

This clone was detected a few times. This chain connects TRBV6-1 to TRBJ2-3; 14 positions match TRBD2. Germline values: CDR1 MNHNS, CDR2 SASEGT. V trimming: 3 bases; J trimming: 2 bases; junction bases outside the gene matches: 10. The CDR3 is 19 amino acids. Written as DNA, the CDR3 is TGTGCCAGCAGTGATCCCCGGACTAGCGGGGGGCATCACACAGATACGCAGTATTTT. Protein product: CASSDPRTSGGHHTDTQYF.

The V call is TRBV27, the J call TRBJ2-2; D may be TRBD1 (5 bases). Trimming cost V 3 bases and J 6 bases, with 11 bases left between them. Germline loops: CDR1 MNHEY, CDR2 SMNVEV (reference sequence). The CDR3 sequence is 14 residues long. CDR3 residues: CASSLTQVAGELFF. The CDR3 DNA follows: TGTGCCAGCAGTTTGACACAGGTGGCCGGGGAGCTGTTTTTT.